These T cell receptor beta chains were read from a single sample in a study of T cell repertoires in cytomegalovirus infection. Via MiXCR, TCRdb re-called the reads, giving one row per CDR3 protein. The data hold about 74,000 distinct CDR3 sequences, with more than 25% observed a single time. Their recognized antigens are unknown. Sequencing used CD8+ T cells from cultured PBMCs, obtained from culture after CMV antigen stimulation. All receptors come from a human donor in good health (CMV status not recorded). Some clones in this sample may be carry-over from other donors' samples. CDR3s include the opening cysteine and the closing phenylalanine or tryptophan. Fields, in order: D gene, J gene, clone size, V gene, CDR3 protein, CDR3 DNA. The D gene is left open where the match is weak. Clone size is shown for a subset of rows, as once, few, many or a class of expanded clone.

d_call: NA
j_call: TRBJ1-1
clone_size: NA
v_call: TRBV27
cdr3_aa: CASSLWANTEAFF
cdr3_nt: TGTGCCAGCAGTTTATGGGCGAACACTGAAGCTTTCTTT

d_call: NA
j_call: TRBJ2-2
clone_size: few
v_call: TRBV11-1
cdr3_aa: CASSFRTPDSHGELFF
cdr3_nt: TGTGCCAGCAGCTTTCGGACTCCCGATAGTCACGGGGAGCTGTTTTTT

d_call: NA
j_call: TRBJ1-6
clone_size: NA
v_call: TRBV14
cdr3_aa: CASSQVAGAFSPLHF
cdr3_nt: TGTGCCAGCAGCCAAGTAGCAGGGGCATTTTCACCCCTCCACTTT

d_call: TRBD1
j_call: TRBJ2-7
clone_size: NA
v_call: TRBV18
cdr3_aa: CASSPPSGTGFGEQYF
cdr3_nt: TGTGCCAGCTCACCACCGAGCGGGACAGGGTTCGGAGAGCAGTACTTC

d_call: NA
j_call: TRBJ2-2
clone_size: few
v_call: TRBV27
cdr3_aa: CASSLVTGYTGELFF
cdr3_nt: TGTGCCAGCAGTTTAGTCACAGGGTACACCGGGGAGCTGTTTTTT

d_call: NA
j_call: TRBJ1-2
clone_size: NA
v_call: TRBV6-5
cdr3_aa: CASSPGFYGYTF
cdr3_nt: TGTGCCAGCAGTCCGGGATTTTATGGCTACACCTTC

d_call: NA
j_call: TRBJ2-7
clone_size: few
v_call: TRBV12-3/TRBV12-4
cdr3_aa: CASSPALIYEQYF
cdr3_nt: TGTGCCAGCAGCCCGGCCCTTATTTACGAGCAGTACTTC

d_call: NA
j_call: TRBJ1-6
clone_size: NA
v_call: TRBV12-3/TRBV12-4
cdr3_aa: CASSRAGSPLHF
cdr3_nt: TGTGCCAGCAGCCGGGCAGGCTCACCCCTCCACTTT

d_call: NA
j_call: TRBJ1-4
clone_size: NA
v_call: TRBV19
cdr3_aa: CASSFPPPRGEKLFF
cdr3_nt: TGTGCCAGTAGTTTCCCCCCCCCACGGGGTGAAAAACTGTTTTTT

d_call: NA
j_call: TRBJ1-5
clone_size: NA
v_call: TRBV4-2
cdr3_aa: CASSQVQGKQPQHF
cdr3_nt: TGTGCCAGCAGCCAAGTGCAGGGAAAACAGCCCCAGCATTTT

d_call: NA
j_call: TRBJ2-2
clone_size: NA
v_call: TRBV19
cdr3_aa: CASSIKGSGELFF
cdr3_nt: TGTGCCAGTAGTATAAAAGGGTCCGGGGAGCTGTTTTTT

d_call: NA
j_call: TRBJ2-7
clone_size: medium-sized
v_call: TRBV28
cdr3_aa: CASTLLDKPYEQYF
cdr3_nt: TGTGCCAGCACCCTTCTCGACAAGCCCTACGAGCAGTACTTC

d_call: NA
j_call: TRBJ2-1
clone_size: NA
v_call: TRBV12-3/TRBV12-4
cdr3_aa: CASSLGAREQFF
cdr3_nt: TGTGCCAGCAGTTTAGGCGCCAGAGAGCAGTTCTTC

d_call: NA
j_call: TRBJ2-5
clone_size: NA
v_call: TRBV11-2
cdr3_aa: CASSPTYGAHETQYF
cdr3_nt: TGTGCCAGCAGCCCAACTTACGGGGCGCACGAGACCCAGTACTTC

d_call: TRBD2
j_call: TRBJ2-7
clone_size: NA
v_call: TRBV2
cdr3_aa: CASSGTSGRRAYEQYF
cdr3_nt: TGTGCCAGCTCCGGGACTAGCGGGAGGAGGGCCTACGAGCAGTACTTC

d_call: TRBD2
j_call: TRBJ2-7
clone_size: NA
v_call: TRBV5-8
cdr3_aa: CASSHRLAGSSYEQYF
cdr3_nt: TGTGCCAGCAGCCATAGACTAGCGGGAAGCTCCTACGAGCAGTACTTC

d_call: NA
j_call: TRBJ2-1
clone_size: many
v_call: TRBV11-2
cdr3_aa: CASSSPGGAGDSSYNEQFF
cdr3_nt: TGTGCCAGCAGCTCCCCAGGGGGGGCGGGGGATAGCTCCTACAATGAGCAGTTCTTC

d_call: NA
j_call: TRBJ1-5
clone_size: NA
v_call: TRBV6-5
cdr3_aa: CASRARVFSNQPQHF
cdr3_nt: TGTGCCAGCAGGGCGAGGGTGTTCAGCAATCAGCCCCAGCATTTT

d_call: NA
j_call: TRBJ1-5
clone_size: few
v_call: TRBV19
cdr3_aa: CASSRGQPIEYSNQPQHF
cdr3_nt: TGTGCCAGTAGTAGGGGGCAGCCGATCGAGTATAGCAATCAGCCCCAGCATTTT

d_call: TRBD1
j_call: TRBJ1-1
clone_size: many
v_call: TRBV4-2
cdr3_aa: CASSPWTGGKNTEAFF
cdr3_nt: TGTGCCAGCAGCCCATGGACAGGGGGGAAGAACACTGAAGCTTTCTTT

d_call: TRBD2
j_call: TRBJ2-7
clone_size: NA
v_call: TRBV20-1
cdr3_aa: CSFLAGAYEQYF
cdr3_nt: TGCAGTTTCCTAGCGGGGGCCTACGAGCAGTACTTC

d_call: NA
j_call: TRBJ2-7
clone_size: NA
v_call: TRBV7-2
cdr3_aa: CASSLYGGGGNEQYF
cdr3_nt: TGTGCCAGCAGCTTATACGGGGGTGGAGGGAACGAGCAGTACTTC

d_call: TRBD2
j_call: TRBJ2-7
clone_size: few
v_call: TRBV6-1
cdr3_aa: CASSEDGLAGVYAEQYF
cdr3_nt: TGTGCCAGCAGTGAAGACGGACTAGCGGGGGTTTACGCCGAGCAGTACTTC